A single sample is the source of the 12 T cell receptor beta chains below, sequenced in a study of a mutant IDH1 vaccine in newly diagnosed glioma. Documented time point: baseline, week 1 (first vaccination visit). Sample treatment: pre-vaccination baseline after standard-of-care therapy. Clones were read by immunoSEQ multiplex PCR, and TCRdb kept only the in-frame ones, dropping some. In the table there are about 59,000 clones, more than 90% of which are singletons. The sample consisted of PBMCs, taken from a glioma patient treated with radiotherapy, temozolomide or both. The source is a man in his fifties with glioma.

The chain has TRBV27 and TRBJ2-6, with 7 nucleotides matching TRBD2. V was pared by 3 bases and J by 4 bases, with 9 bases of the junction left unmatched. The CDR3 extends over 17 amino acids. Germline V gene data show CDR1 as MNHEY and CDR2 as SMNVEV (reference sequence). CDR3 in DNA: TGTGCCAGCAGTTTGGTGGGAGGGTTCGACGGGGCCAACGTCCTGACTTTC. Translated, it gives CASSLVGGFDGANVLTF.

This chain joins TRBV6-1 and TRBJ1-1, with D unresolved. V lost 5 bases, J lost 11 bases, and 18 bases lay in between. CDR3 length: 13 residues. CDR1 is MNHNS and CDR2 is SASEGT in the germline V gene. The CDR3 loop is CASSPQPGPQAFF. As DNA, the CDR3 is TGTGCCAGCAGTCCTCAGCCCGGGCCACAGGCTTTCTTT.

V gene TRBV7-9 combines with J gene TRBJ1-1, with D possibly being TRBD1 (5 bases). The CDR3 length is 12 residues. V lost 3 bases and J lost 5, with 7 bases in between. Germline CDR1 and CDR2: SEHNR and FQNEAQ (reference sequence). The CDR3 is CASSFEGTEAFF. The CDR3 DNA sequence: TGTGCCAGCAGCTTCGAGGGGACTGAAGCTTTCTTT.

The chain employs TRBV9 and TRBJ1-3; D is unclear. V shed 0 bases and J shed 3 bases, with 10 bases lying between them. This CDR3 spans 15 amino acids. From germline, CDR1 is SGDLS and CDR2 YYNGEE. The CDR3 protein is CASSVDVRVGNTIYF. CDR3 bases: TGTGCCAGCAGCGTAGATGTCCGGGTTGGAAACACCATATATTTT.

This rearrangement joins TRBV5-1 to TRBJ2-7; D not resolved. Trimming stripped 5 bases from V and 6 bases from J, with 15 bases between. CDR1 and CDR2 (germline): SGHRS, YFSETQ. The CDR3 consists of 13 residues. This chain's CDR3 is CASRLEQSFEQYF. The CDR3 bases are TGCGCCAGCAGACTTGAACAGTCTTTCGAGCAGTACTTC.

This chain links TRBV7-9 with TRBJ1-1; D gene unclear. CDR3 size: 13 residues. Looked up from germline, CDR1 is SEHNR and CDR2 is FQNEAQ (reference sequence). V was pared by 6 bases and J by 1 base, with 9 bases between. The CDR3 loop is CASSATGNTEAFF. CDR3 bases: TGTGCCAGCAGTGCCACTGGGAACACTGAAGCTTTCTTT.

The V and J genes are TRBV5-1 and TRBJ2-5, with D possibly matching TRBD2 (6 bases). V was trimmed by 4 bases and J by 4 bases, leaving 17 bases between them. CDR1 is SGHRS and CDR2 is YFSETQ in the germline V gene. This CDR3 is 15 amino acids long. The CDR3 region is CASSPSWGGGETQYF. The CDR3 DNA sequence: TGCGCCAGCAGCCCTTCTTGGGGAGGAGGAGAGACCCAGTACTTC.

The chain combines TRBV7-2 with TRBJ1-5; no definite D call. This CDR3 spans 15 amino acids. Between the trimmed V and J ends, which lost 5 bases and 4 bases, there was a span of 15 bases. Germline V gives CDR1 SGHTA, CDR2 FQGNSA. The CDR3 nucleotides read TGTGCCAGCAGCCTATCGGACCAGAAAAATCAGCCCCAGCATTTT. Its translation is CASSLSDQKNQPQHF.

This chain connects TRBV6-5 to TRBJ1-1, with 8 bases lining up with TRBD1. With V trimmed by 3 bases and J by 5 bases, 5 bases remained unmatched. Germline lookup yields CDR1 MNHEY and CDR2 SVGAGI. The CDR3 consists of 14 residues. The CDR3 loop reads CASSYDRGITEAFF. CDR3 sequence (DNA): TGTGCCAGCAGTTATGACAGGGGAATAACTGAAGCTTTCTTT.

This chain connects TRBV5-4 to TRBJ1-4, with TRBD1 matching 8 bases. V trimming: 1 base; J trimming: 0 bases; junction bases outside the gene matches: 8. The CDR3 is 18 amino acids. Germline V CDR1 and CDR2: SGHNT, YYREEE (reference sequence). The chain's CDR3 is CASSLRGQATSTNEKLFF. In nucleotides, the CDR3 is TGTGCCAGCAGCTTGCGGGGACAGGCAACCTCAACTAATGAAAAACTGTTTTTT.

The CDR3 bases are TGTGCCAGCAGCCAAGAAGAACAGGGGGATGAAAAACTGTTTTTT. It encodes CASSQEEQGDEKLFF. This chain joins TRBV4-2 and TRBJ1-4; 8 bases map to TRBD1. Germline CDR1 LGHNA, CDR2 YNFKEQ. J was trimmed by 6 bases and V by 0 bases; bases with no gene match: 3. CDR3 length equals 15 residues.

V is TRBV6-5 and J is TRBJ1-4; D not resolved. The CDR3 extends over 13 amino acids. V shed 2 bases and J shed 10 bases, with 11 bases lying between them. CDR1 and CDR2 (germline): MNHEY, SVGAGI. CDR3 in DNA: TGTGCCAGCAGTTACGATCCGGCAGGAAAACTGTTTTTT. Translated: CASSYDPAGKLFF.